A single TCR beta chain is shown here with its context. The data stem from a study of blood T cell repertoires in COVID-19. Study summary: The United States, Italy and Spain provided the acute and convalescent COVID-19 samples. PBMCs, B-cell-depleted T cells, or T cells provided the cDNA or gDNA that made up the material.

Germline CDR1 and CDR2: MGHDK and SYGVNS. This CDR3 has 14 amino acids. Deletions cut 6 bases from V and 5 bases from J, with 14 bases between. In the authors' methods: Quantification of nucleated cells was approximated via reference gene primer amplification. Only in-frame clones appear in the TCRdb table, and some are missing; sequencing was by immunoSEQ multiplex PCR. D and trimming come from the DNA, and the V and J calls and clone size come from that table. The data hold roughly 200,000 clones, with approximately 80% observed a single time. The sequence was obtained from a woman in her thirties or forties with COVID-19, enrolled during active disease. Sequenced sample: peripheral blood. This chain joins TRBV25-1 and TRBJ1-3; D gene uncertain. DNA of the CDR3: TGTGCCAGCAGCAGTAGTGAGACAAGAAACACCATATATTTT. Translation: CASSSSETRNTIYF. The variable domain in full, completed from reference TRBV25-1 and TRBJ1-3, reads EADIYQTPRYLVIGTGKKITLECSQTMGHDKMYWYQQDPGMELHLIHYSYGVNSTEKGDLSSESTVSRIRTEHFPLTLESARPSHTSQYLCASSSSETRNTIYFGEGSWLTVV.